This TCR beta chain was sequenced during a study of PD-1 blockade in classical Hodgkin lymphoma. Turning to the study itself: With a 2-week interval, patients received intravenous nivolumab at 3 mg/kg. General study findings and limits: A significant rise in TCR diversity was seen by C4D1 for CD4+ cells but not for CD8+ cells. Anyone who began nivolumab under 1 year after ASCT was excluded.

The germline V and J ends were trimmed by 2 bases and 3 bases, with 11 bases remaining between them. From germline, CDR1 is SGHVS and CDR2 FQNEAQ. The CDR3 is 14 residues long. Time point indicated: cycle 4 day 1 (C4D1), after more than 5 weeks of nivolumab. After autologous stem cell transplantation all patients relapsed, and prior brentuximab vedotin exposure differed between cohorts. Best responses were complete response, partial response or progressive disease. Assay: immunoSEQ multiplex PCR; the TCRdb copy retains only in-frame clones and omits some. Among about 61,000 clones, about 90% were seen once, and the ten largest hold roughly 8%. Regarding this clone: Its antigen is as yet unknown.

This chain joins TRBV7-8 and TRBJ2-7, with D tentatively TRBD2 (6 bases). The clonotype originates from a human donor with classical Hodgkin lymphoma. The specimen was peripheral blood mononuclear cells (PBMCs), collected before the fourth cycle of nivolumab. This CDR3 is CASSLTGGGYEQYF. In DNA form, the CDR3 reads TGTGCCAGCAGCTTAACCGGGGGTGGCTACGAGCAGTACTTC.